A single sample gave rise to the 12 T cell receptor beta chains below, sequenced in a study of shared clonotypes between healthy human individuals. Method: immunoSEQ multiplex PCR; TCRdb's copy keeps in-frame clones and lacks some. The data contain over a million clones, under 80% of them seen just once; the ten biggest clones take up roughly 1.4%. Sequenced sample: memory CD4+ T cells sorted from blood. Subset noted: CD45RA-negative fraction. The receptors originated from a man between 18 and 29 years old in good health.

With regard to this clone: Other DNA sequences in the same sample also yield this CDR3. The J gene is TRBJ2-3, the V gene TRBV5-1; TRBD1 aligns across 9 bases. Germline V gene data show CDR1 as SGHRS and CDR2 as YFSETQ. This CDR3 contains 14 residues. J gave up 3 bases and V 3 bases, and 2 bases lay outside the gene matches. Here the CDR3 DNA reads TGCGCCAGCAGCTCGGGACAGGGAACAGATACGCAGTATTTT. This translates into CASSSGQGTDTQYF.

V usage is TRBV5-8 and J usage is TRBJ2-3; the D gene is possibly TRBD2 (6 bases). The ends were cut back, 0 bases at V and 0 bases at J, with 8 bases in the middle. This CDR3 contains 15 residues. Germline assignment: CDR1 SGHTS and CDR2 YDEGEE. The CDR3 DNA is TGTGCCAGCAGCTTGGAGCGGGTTAGCACAGATACGCAGTATTTT. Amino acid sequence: CASSLERVSTDTQYF. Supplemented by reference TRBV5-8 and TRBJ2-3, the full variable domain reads EAGVTQSPTHLIKTRGQQATLRCSPISGHTSVYWYQQALGLGLQFLLWYDEGEERNRGNFPPRFSGRQFPNYSSELNVNALELEDSALYLCASSLERVSTDTQYFGPGTRLTVL.

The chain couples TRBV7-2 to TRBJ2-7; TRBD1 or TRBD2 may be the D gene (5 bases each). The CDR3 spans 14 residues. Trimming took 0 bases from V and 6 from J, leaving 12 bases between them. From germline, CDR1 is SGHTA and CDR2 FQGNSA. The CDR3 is CASSLAGPSSEQYF. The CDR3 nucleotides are TGTGCCAGCAGCTTAGCGGGACCGTCATCCGAGCAGTACTTC.

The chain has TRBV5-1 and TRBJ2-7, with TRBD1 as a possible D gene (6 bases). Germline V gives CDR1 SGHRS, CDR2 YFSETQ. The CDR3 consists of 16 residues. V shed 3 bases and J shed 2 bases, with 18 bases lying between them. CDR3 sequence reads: CASSWGNRVGTYEQYF. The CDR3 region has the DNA TGCGCCAGCAGCTGGGGAAACAGGGTAGGCACCTACGAGCAGTACTTC.

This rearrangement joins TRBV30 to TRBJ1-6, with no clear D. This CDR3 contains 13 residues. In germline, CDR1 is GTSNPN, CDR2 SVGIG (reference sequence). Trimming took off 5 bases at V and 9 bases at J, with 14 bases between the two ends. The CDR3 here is CAWRTGQGSPLHF. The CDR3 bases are TGTGCCTGGCGTACCGGGCAAGGTTCACCCCTCCACTTT. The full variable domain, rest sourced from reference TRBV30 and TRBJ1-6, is SQTIHQWPATLVQPVGSPLSLECTVEGTSNPNLYWYRQAAGRGLQLLFYSVGIGQISSEVPQNLSASRPQDRQFILSSKKLLLSDSGFYLCAWRTGQGSPLHFGNGTRLTVT.

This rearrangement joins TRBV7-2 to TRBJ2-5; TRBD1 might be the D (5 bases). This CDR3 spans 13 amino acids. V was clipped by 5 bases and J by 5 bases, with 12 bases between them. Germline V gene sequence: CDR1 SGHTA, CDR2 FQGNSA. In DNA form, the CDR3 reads TGTGCCAGCAGCCCAGGGTCCTTGGAGACCCAGTACTTC. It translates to CASSPGSLETQYF. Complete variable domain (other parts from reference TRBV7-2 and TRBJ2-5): GAGVSQSPSNKVTEKGKDVELRCDPISGHTALYWYRQSLGQGLEFLIYFQGNSAPDKSGLPSDRFSAERTGGSVSTLTIQRTQQEDSAVYLCASSPGSLETQYFGPGTRLLVL.

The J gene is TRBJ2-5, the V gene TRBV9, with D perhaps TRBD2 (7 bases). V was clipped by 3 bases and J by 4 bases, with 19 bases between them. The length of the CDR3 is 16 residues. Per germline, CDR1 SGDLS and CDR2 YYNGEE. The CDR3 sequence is CASSAPPRGGGETQYF. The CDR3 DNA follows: TGTGCCAGCAGCGCTCCCCCGAGGGGGGGCGGAGAGACCCAGTACTTC.

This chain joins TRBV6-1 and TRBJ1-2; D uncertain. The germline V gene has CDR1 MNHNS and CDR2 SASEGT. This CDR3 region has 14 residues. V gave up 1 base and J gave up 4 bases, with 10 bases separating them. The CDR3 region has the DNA TGTGCCAGCAGTGAAGACATCCAAATCTATGGCTACACCTTC. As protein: CASSEDIQIYGYTF.

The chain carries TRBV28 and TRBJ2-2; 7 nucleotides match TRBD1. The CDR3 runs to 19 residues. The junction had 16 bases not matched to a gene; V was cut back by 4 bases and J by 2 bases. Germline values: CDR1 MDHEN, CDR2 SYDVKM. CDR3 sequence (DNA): TGTGCCAGCAGTTCCCCGAAACCGACAGGGAAACCAAACACCGGGGAGCTGTTTTTT. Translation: CASSSPKPTGKPNTGELFF.

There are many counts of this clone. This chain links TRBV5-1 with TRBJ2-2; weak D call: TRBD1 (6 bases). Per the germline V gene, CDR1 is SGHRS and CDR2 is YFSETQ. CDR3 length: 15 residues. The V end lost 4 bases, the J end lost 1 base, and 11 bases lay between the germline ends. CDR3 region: CASSPTGWNTGELFF. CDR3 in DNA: TGCGCCAGCAGCCCGACAGGATGGAACACCGGGGAGCTGTTTTTT.

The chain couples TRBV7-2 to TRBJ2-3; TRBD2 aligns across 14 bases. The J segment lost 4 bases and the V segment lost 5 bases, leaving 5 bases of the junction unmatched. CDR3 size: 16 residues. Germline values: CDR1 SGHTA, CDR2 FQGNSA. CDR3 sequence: CASSLGLAGAADTQYF. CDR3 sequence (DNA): TGTGCCAGCAGCCTGGGACTAGCGGGAGCGGCAGATACGCAGTATTTT.

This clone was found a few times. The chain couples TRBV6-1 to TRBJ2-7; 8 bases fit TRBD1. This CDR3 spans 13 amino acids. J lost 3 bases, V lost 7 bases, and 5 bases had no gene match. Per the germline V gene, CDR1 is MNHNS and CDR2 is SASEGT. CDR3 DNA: TGTGCCAGCACCGATGACAGGGGCTACGAGCAGTACTTC. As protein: CASTDDRGYEQYF.